Shown below are 8 T cell receptor beta chains from a single sample sequenced in a study of blood T cell repertoires in COVID-19. The table came from immunoSEQ multiplex PCR; TCRdb's copy has only in-frame clones and leaves some out. The sample has under 150,000 clones; around four fifths are singletons. Sequenced input: PBMCs or T cells enriched from blood (not recorded which). The receptors stem from a woman between 40 and 55 years old who had recovered from COVID-19.

This chain uses TRBV5-1 with TRBJ2-3, with D maybe TRBD2 (6 bases). This CDR3 is 15 amino acids long. Looked up from germline, CDR1 is SGHRS and CDR2 is YFSETQ. The germline V and J ends were trimmed by 3 bases and 4 bases, with 15 bases remaining between them. The CDR3 protein is CASSYAGRAADTQYF. For the CDR3, the DNA is TGCGCCAGCAGCTATGCGGGGAGAGCGGCAGATACGCAGTATTTT. Looking up the rest from reference TRBV5-1 and TRBJ2-3 gives the full variable domain: KAGVTQTPRYLIKTRGQQVTLSCSPISGHRSVSWYQQTPGQGLQFLFEYFSETQRNKGNFPGRFSGRQFSNSRSEMNVSTLELGDSALYLCASSYAGRAADTQYFGPGTRLTVL.

Written as DNA, the CDR3 is TGCGCCAGCAGCCAAGAAGGACAGGGGATCTATGGCTACACCTTC. Its translation: CASSQEGQGIYGYTF. The rearrangement joins TRBV4-1 to TRBJ1-2, with 9 nucleotides matching TRBD1. The V gene end was trimmed by 0 bases and the J gene end by 4 bases; junction bases not matched to a gene: 3. The CDR3 sequence is 15 residues long. The V gene's germline CDR1 is MGHRA and CDR2 YSYEKL.

The CDR3 region is CASSLAGQGGNQPQHF. The CDR3 nucleotides are TGTGCCAGCAGCTTAGCTGGACAGGGCGGCAATCAGCCCCAGCATTTT. This rearrangement joins TRBV7-8 to TRBJ1-5, with 8 bases aligning to TRBD1. CDR1 is SGHVS, CDR2 FQNEAQ, per germline. After removal of 0 bases from V and 2 bases from J, the junction contained 3 bases not matched to a gene. The CDR3 is made up of 16 amino acids.

The rearrangement uses TRBV9 and TRBJ2-1; D might be TRBD2 (6 bases). This CDR3 has 16 amino acids. CDR1 and CDR2 (germline): SGDLS, YYNGEE. Trimming took off 1 base at V and 1 base at J, with 12 bases between the two ends. The CDR3 spells CASSVRRELSYNEQFF. The DNA of the CDR3 is TGTGCCAGCAGCGTAAGGAGGGAGCTATCCTACAATGAGCAGTTCTTC. The full variable domain, its missing parts supplied by reference TRBV9 and TRBJ2-1, is DSGVTQTPKHLITATGQRVTLRCSPRSGDLSVYWYQQSLDQGLQFLIQYYNGEERAKGNILERFSAQQFPDLHSELNLSSLELGDSALYFCASSVRRELSYNEQFFGPGTRLTVL.

The chain uses TRBV3-1 (or the pseudogene TRBV3-2) and TRBJ1-2, with D tentatively TRBD1 (5 bases). The CDR3 is made up of 15 amino acids. Germline V lookup: CDR1 LGHDT, CDR2 YNNKEL (reference sequence). V dropped 0 bases and J dropped 3 bases, with 11 bases sitting between them. The chain's CDR3 is CASSQDQGADYGYTF. CDR3 DNA sequence: TGTGCCAGCAGCCAAGATCAAGGGGCGGACTATGGCTACACCTTC.

The chain links TRBV18 to TRBJ2-1, with D perhaps TRBD2 (5 bases). This CDR3 is built from 13 residues. Germline CDR1 and CDR2: KGHSH and LQKENI. V was pared by 3 bases and J by 5 bases, with 8 bases between. The CDR3 region is CASSPKEDNEQFF. DNA for the CDR3: TGTGCCAGCTCACCCAAGGAGGACAATGAGCAGTTCTTC.

The rearrangement links TRBV13 to TRBJ2-1; 7 bases fit TRBD2. This CDR3 has 17 amino acids. J gave up 3 bases and V 0 bases, and 8 bases lay outside the gene matches. Germline V gene sequence: CDR1 PRHDT, CDR2 FYEKMQ (reference sequence). The DNA of the CDR3 is TGTGCCAGCAGCTTAGGCCTTCCTAGCGGAGTCTACAATGAGCAGTTCTTC. Amino acids: CASSLGLPSGVYNEQFF.

The chain uses TRBV19 and TRBJ1-2, with D possibly TRBD1 on 6 matching bases. The germline V gene encodes CDR1 LNHDA and CDR2 SQIVND (reference sequence). Trimming removed 6 bases at V and 6 bases at J, with 20 bases between. The CDR3 extends over 15 amino acids. The CDR3 reads CASRSPLAGVDGYTF. CDR3 bases: TGTGCCAGTAGAAGCCCCTTGGCAGGGGTTGATGGCTACACCTTC.